This T cell receptor beta chain was observed in a study of T-cell reconstitution after alpha-beta-depleted transplantation in children. The CDR3 totals 14 residues. Germline V gives CDR1 SEHNR, CDR2 FQNEAQ (reference sequence). V lost 4 bases and J 7 bases, leaving 14 bases between the germline ends. Preparation of the TCRbeta library was carried out with unique molecular identifiers. TCRdb reprocessed the PCR reads with MiXCR, giving one entry per CDR3 protein. Of 800,000 to 1,000,000 distinct CDR3 sequences detected, roughly 29% appear once; the ten largest clones hold 28%. About this clonotype itself: Antigen: not known.

Study-level findings and limits: Several patients had high TCRbeta diversity at day 60; it came from surviving recipient T cells and thymic progenitors. Several hundred expanded graft clones reportedly gave rise to the alpha-beta T cells present about two months after transplant.

The starting material was PBMCs, mostly from graft donor cells, obtained 360 days after TCRalphabeta/CD19-depleted stem cell transplant. This chain uses TRBV7-9 with TRBJ1-3; D may be TRBD1 (5 bases). The TCR sequence derives from a boy younger than two who had a stem cell transplant for SCID, so the T cells may come from the graft donor. This CDR3 is CASSSPQGRNTIYF. The CDR3 nucleotides are TGTGCCAGCAGCTCTCCGCAGGGTCGTAACACCATATATTTT. Together with reference TRBV7-9 and TRBJ1-3, the CDR3 gives the full variable domain: DTGVSQNPRHKITKRGQNVTFRCDPISEHNRLYWYRQTLGQGPEFLTYFQNEAQLEKSRLLSDRFSAERPKGSFSTLEIQRTEQGDSAMYLCASSSPQGRNTIYFGEGSWLTVV.